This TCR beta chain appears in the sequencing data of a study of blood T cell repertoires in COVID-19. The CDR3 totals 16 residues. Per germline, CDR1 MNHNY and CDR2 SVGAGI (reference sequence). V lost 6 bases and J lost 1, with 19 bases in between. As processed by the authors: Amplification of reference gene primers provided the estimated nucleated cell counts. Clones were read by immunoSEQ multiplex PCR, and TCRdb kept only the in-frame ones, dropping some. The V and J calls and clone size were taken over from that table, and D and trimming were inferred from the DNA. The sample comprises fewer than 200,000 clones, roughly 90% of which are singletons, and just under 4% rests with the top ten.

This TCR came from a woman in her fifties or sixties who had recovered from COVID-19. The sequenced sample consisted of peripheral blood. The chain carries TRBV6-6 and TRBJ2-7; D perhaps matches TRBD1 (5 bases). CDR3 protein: CASSSSGAGDSYEQYF. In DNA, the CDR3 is TGTGCCAGCAGCTCCTCTGGGGCAGGCGATTCCTACGAGCAGTACTTC.